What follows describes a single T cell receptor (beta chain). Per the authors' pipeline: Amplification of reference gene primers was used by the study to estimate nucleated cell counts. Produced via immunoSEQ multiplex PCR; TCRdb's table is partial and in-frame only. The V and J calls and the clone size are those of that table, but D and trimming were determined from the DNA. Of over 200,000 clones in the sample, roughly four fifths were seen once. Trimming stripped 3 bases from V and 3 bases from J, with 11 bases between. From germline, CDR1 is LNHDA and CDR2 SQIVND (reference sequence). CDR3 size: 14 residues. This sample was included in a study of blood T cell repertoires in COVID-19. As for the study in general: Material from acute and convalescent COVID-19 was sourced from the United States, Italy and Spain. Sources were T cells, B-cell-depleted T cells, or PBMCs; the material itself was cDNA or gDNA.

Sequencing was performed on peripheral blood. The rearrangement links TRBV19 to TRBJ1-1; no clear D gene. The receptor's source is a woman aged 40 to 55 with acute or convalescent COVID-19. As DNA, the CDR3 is TGTGCCAGTAGTATCCTACGGGAACACACTGAAGCTTTCTTT. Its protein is CASSILREHTEAFF.